These T cell receptor beta chains were read from a single sample in a study of control samples from healthy donors and cancer patients. Measured with immunoSEQ multiplex PCR; TCRdb has only the in-frame clones, and not every one. The table has around 19,000 clones, roughly 80% seen once. Sample: PBMCs. The receptors were gathered from a man older than 75 with head and neck cancer. CDR3s include the opening cysteine and the closing phenylalanine or tryptophan. Each record gives: V gene, D gene, J gene, clone size, CDR3 protein, CDR3 DNA. A D gene is named only where the DNA matches it firmly. Rows may omit the clone size; those that give it use once, few, many or a size class.

>TRBV12-3/TRBV12-4|NA|TRBJ2-1|NA
CASRPASANEQFF
TGTGCCAGCAGGCCCGCTAGCGCTAATGAGCAGTTCTTC
>TRBV9|TRBD2|TRBJ2-7|few
CASSVPGLAGPAYEQYF
TGTGCCAGCAGCGTACCGGGACTAGCGGGGCCCGCCTACGAGCAGTACTTC
>TRBV29-1|NA|TRBJ2-2|NA
CSVDPHGATGELFF
TGCAGCGTTGACCCTCACGGAGCCACCGGGGAGCTGTTTTTT
>TRBV7-9|TRBD1|TRBJ1-4|NA
CASSVRQGGAATNEKLFF
TGTGCCAGCAGCGTGAGACAGGGGGGCGCCGCAACTAATGAAAAACTGTTTTTT
>TRBV7-8|TRBD1|TRBJ1-2|NA
CASSFSLGTGADGYTF
TGTGCCAGCAGCTTCTCCCTTGGGACAGGGGCTGATGGCTACACCTTC
>TRBV11-1|NA|TRBJ2-7|NA
CASSRDTPNEQYF
TGTGCCAGCAGCCGGGACACCCCAAATGAGCAGTACTTC
>TRBV9|NA|TRBJ1-2|NA
CASSSQGWAPDGYTF
TGTGCCAGCAGCTCCCAGGGTTGGGCGCCTGATGGCTACACCTTC
>TRBV7-3|NA|TRBJ2-7|once
CASSLTGGSYEQYF
TGTGCCAGCAGCTTAACTGGGGGCTCCTACGAGCAGTACTTC
>TRBV10-3|TRBD1|TRBJ2-1|few
CAISRGQYNEQFF
TGTGCCATCAGTAGGGGACAGTACAATGAGCAGTTCTTC
>TRBV7-9|NA|TRBJ2-1|once
CASSYGANEQFF
TGTGCCAGCAGCTACGGGGCAAATGAGCAGTTCTTC
>TRBV6-5|NA|TRBJ1-1|NA
CASSTPGTANTEAFF
TGTGCCAGCAGCACCCCCGGGACGGCGAACACTGAAGCTTTCTTT
>TRBV18|NA|TRBJ1-3|few
CASSPSRQSRGNTIYF
TGTGCCAGCTCACCGTCTCGACAGTCAAGGGGAAACACCATATATTTT
>TRBV14|TRBD1|TRBJ1-2|NA
CASSQPSDRGYYGYTF
TGTGCCAGCAGCCAACCCTCCGACAGGGGTTACTATGGCTACACCTTC
>TRBV29-1|NA|TRBJ2-3|NA
CSVGDEHGTRSRSTDTQYF
TGCAGCGTTGGAGACGAACACGGGACACGTAGCCGCAGCACAGATACGCAGTATTTT
>TRBV7-2|NA|TRBJ2-1|NA
CASSLHNEQFF
TGTGCCAGCAGCCTTCACAATGAGCAGTTCTTC
>TRBV27|NA|TRBJ1-6|NA
CASTTFQSSYNSPLHF
TGTGCCAGCACCACTTTCCAAAGCTCCTATAATTCACCCCTCCACTTT
>TRBV13|NA|TRBJ2-3|NA
CASSELRGAYTDTQYF
TGTGCCAGCAGCGAGTTACGGGGGGCCTACACAGATACGCAGTATTTT
>TRBV19|TRBD1|TRBJ1-2|NA
CASSPTDRVEYGYTF
TGTGCCAGTAGTCCTACAGACAGGGTGGAATATGGCTACACCTTC
>TRBV7-2|TRBD1|TRBJ2-7|few
CASSYRDRAYEQYF
TGTGCCAGCAGCTACCGGGACAGGGCCTACGAGCAGTACTTC
>TRBV5-1|TRBD2|TRBJ2-3|NA
CASSVQRGGTDTQYF
TGCGCCAGCAGCGTCCAGCGGGGGGGGACAGATACGCAGTATTTT
>TRBV2|TRBD2|TRBJ2-3|NA
CASSARAGDTDTQYF
TGTGCCAGCAGTGCAAGAGCGGGGGACACAGATACGCAGTATTTT
>TRBV10-3|TRBD2|TRBJ2-2|NA
CAIGDGGTGELFF
TGTGCCATTGGAGACGGGGGGACCGGGGAGCTGTTTTTT
>TRBV5-1|TRBD1|TRBJ2-5|NA
CASSLPGSGTGVETQYF
TGCGCCAGCAGCTTACCCGGATCCGGGACAGGGGTCGAGACCCAGTACTTC
>TRBV11-2|TRBD2|TRBJ2-3|NA
CASSPLAGKQYF
TGTGCCAGCAGCCCGCTAGCGGGAAAGCAGTATTTT
>TRBV7-2|NA|TRBJ2-5|NA
CASSSRGGETQYF
TGTGCCAGCAGCTCAAGGGGCGGGGAGACCCAGTACTTC
>TRBV5-1|TRBD2|TRBJ2-1|NA
CASSQGLVVRNEQFF
TGCGCCAGCAGCCAGGGACTAGTTGTTAGGAATGAGCAGTTCTTC
>TRBV9|NA|TRBJ2-2|NA
CASTSTGTGELFF
TGTGCCAGCACCTCGACAGGTACCGGGGAGCTGTTTTTT
>TRBV10-1|NA|TRBJ1-5|NA
CASSGGNQPQHF
TGCGCCAGCAGTGGGGGGAATCAGCCCCAGCATTTT
>TRBV11-3|TRBD2|TRBJ2-3|NA
CASSEGLAGGSVGDTQYF
TGTGCCAGTAGCGAGGGACTAGCGGGAGGGTCGGTCGGAGATACGCAGTATTTT
>TRBV2|TRBD2|TRBJ2-3|NA
CASSWTSGRADTHTDTQYF
TGTGCCAGCAGCTGGACTAGCGGGAGGGCCGACACACACACAGATACGCAGTATTTT
>TRBV18|NA|TRBJ1-4|NA
CASSRGQPQTNEKLFF
TGTGCCAGCTCACGGGGACAACCCCAAACTAATGAAAAACTGTTTTTT
>TRBV5-1|NA|TRBJ1-1|NA
CASSLGWGQTNTEAFF
TGCGCCAGCAGCTTGGGGTGGGGACAAACGAACACTGAAGCTTTCTTT
>TRBV5-1|TRBD2|TRBJ2-3|NA
CASSLEPSGSSNTQYF
TGCGCCAGCAGCTTGGAACCTAGCGGGAGTTCGAATACGCAGTATTTT
>TRBV6-5|NA|TRBJ1-3|NA
CASRSVLAGNTIYF
TGTGCCAGCAGGTCCGTTCTAGCTGGAAACACCATATATTTT
>TRBV24-1|TRBD2|TRBJ2-7|NA
CATSEPGRGAEQYF
TGTGCCACCAGTGAGCCCGGGAGGGGAGCGGAGCAGTACTTC
>TRBV2|NA|TRBJ1-3|NA
CATTISGNTIYF
TGTGCCACCACTATCTCTGGAAACACCATATATTTT
>TRBV2|TRBD1|TRBJ2-1|NA
CASGGGTGPKPYNEQFF
TGTGCCAGCGGTGGGGGGACAGGGCCCAAACCCTACAATGAGCAGTTCTTC
>TRBV5-1|NA|TRBJ2-3|once
CASSLGHPSTDTQYF
TGCGCCAGCAGCTTGGGTCACCCAAGCACAGATACGCAGTATTTT
>TRBV6-5|NA|TRBJ2-1|NA
CASSYDRYNEQFF
TGTGCCAGCAGTTACGACAGATACAATGAGCAGTTCTTC
>TRBV5-6|TRBD1|TRBJ2-1|NA
CASSSGTGDRSEQFF
TGTGCCAGCAGTTCCGGGACAGGGGATCGGAGTGAGCAGTTCTTC
>TRBV21-1|NA|TRBJ2-7|NA
CASDPIKGASGCYEQYF
TGTGCCAGCGACCCGATTAAGGGGGCTAGCGGGTGCTACGAGCAGTACTTC
>TRBV7-7|NA|TRBJ2-3|NA
CASSLDAGTDTQYF
TGTGCCAGCAGCTTAGACGCAGGCACAGATACGCAGTATTTT
>TRBV7-9|NA|TRBJ2-7|NA
CASSSQTREQYF
TGTGCCAGCAGCTCGCAAACTAGGGAGCAGTACTTC
>TRBV10-1|TRBD2|TRBJ2-3|NA
CASSGSLAGGPQSTDTQYF
TGCGCCAGCAGTGGTTCACTAGCGGGGGGCCCTCAAAGCACAGATACGCAGTATTTT
>TRBV7-2|NA|TRBJ1-6|NA
CASRRGRNNSPLHF
TGTGCCAGCAGGAGAGGACGGAATAATTCACCCCTCCACTTT
>TRBV19|NA|TRBJ1-5|NA
CASSIDKSPNQPQHF
TGTGCCAGTAGTATAGATAAAAGCCCCAATCAGCCCCAGCATTTT
>TRBV12-3/TRBV12-4|NA|TRBJ2-2|NA
CASSFGSGELFF
TGTGCCAGCAGTTTTGGCTCCGGGGAGCTGTTTTTT
>TRBV6-6|TRBD1|TRBJ2-7|NA
CASSSITGGVYEQYF
TGTGCCAGCAGTTCTATAACAGGGGGCGTTTACGAGCAGTACTTC
>TRBV7-8|TRBD1|TRBJ1-1|NA
CASSLRAWTGGMNTEAFF
TGTGCCAGCAGCTTAAGGGCCTGGACAGGGGGGATGAACACTGAAGCTTTCTTT
>TRBV27|NA|TRBJ2-7|once
CASSFAVAATYEQYF
TGTGCCAGCAGTTTCGCGGTAGCGGCCACCTACGAGCAGTACTTC
>TRBV10-2|NA|TRBJ2-1|NA
CASSEFPPYSNEQFF
TGCGCCAGCAGTGAGTTTCCCCCCTACAGTAATGAGCAGTTCTTC
>TRBV5-6|NA|TRBJ2-7|NA
CASSLRDLLYEQYF
TGTGCCAGCAGCTTGCGGGATTTATTATACGAGCAGTACTTC
>TRBV30|TRBD1|TRBJ2-5|NA
CAWSPRGRETQYF
TGTGCCTGGAGTCCCAGGGGGCGAGAGACCCAGTACTTC
>TRBV5-1|NA|TRBJ2-5|NA
CASSLGGAAWAQYF
TGCGCCAGCAGCTTGGGGGGGGCCGCATGGGCCCAGTACTTC